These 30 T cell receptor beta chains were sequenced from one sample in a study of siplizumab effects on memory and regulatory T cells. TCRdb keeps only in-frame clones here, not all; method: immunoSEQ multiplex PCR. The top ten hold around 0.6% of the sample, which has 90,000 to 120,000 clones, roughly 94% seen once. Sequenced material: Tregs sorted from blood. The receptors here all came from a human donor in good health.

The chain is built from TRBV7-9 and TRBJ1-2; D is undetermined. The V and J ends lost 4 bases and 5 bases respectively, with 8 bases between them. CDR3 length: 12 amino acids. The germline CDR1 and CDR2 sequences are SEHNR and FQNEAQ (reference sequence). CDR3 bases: TGTGCCAGCAGCTCGGGCCGATATGGCTACACCTTC. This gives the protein CASSSGRYGYTF.

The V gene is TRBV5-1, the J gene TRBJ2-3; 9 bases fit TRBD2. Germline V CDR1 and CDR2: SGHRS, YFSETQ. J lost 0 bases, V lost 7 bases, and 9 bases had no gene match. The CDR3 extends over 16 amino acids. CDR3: CASYGSGRTSTDTQYF. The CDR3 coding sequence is TGCGCCAGCTACGGGAGCGGGAGGACTAGCACAGATACGCAGTATTTT. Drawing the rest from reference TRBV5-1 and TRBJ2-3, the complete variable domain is KAGVTQTPRYLIKTRGQQVTLSCSPISGHRSVSWYQQTPGQGLQFLFEYFSETQRNKGNFPGRFSGRQFSNSRSEMNVSTLELGDSALYLCASYGSGRTSTDTQYFGPGTRLTVL.

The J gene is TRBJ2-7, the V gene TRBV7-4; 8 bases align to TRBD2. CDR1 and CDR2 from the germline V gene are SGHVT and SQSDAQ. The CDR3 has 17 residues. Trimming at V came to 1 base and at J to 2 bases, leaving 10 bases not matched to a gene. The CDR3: CASSLDGFQREPYEQYF. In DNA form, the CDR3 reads TGTGCCAGCAGCTTAGATGGTTTCCAGCGGGAGCCCTACGAGCAGTACTTC.

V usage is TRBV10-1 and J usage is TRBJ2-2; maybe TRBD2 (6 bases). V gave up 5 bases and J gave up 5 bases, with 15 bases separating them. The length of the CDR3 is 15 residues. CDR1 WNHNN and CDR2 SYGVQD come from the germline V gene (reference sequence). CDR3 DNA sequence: TGCGCCAGCAGTCCCCATACTAGCTGGACCGGGGAGCTGTTTTTT. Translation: CASSPHTSWTGELFF.

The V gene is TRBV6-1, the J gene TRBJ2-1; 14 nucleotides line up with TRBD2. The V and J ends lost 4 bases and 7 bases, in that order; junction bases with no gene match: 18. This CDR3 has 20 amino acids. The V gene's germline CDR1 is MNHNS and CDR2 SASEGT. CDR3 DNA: TGTGCCAGCAGTGCCGTCTTGACTAGCGGGAGGGCCGATGTTTATAATGAGCAGTTCTTC. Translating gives CASSAVLTSGRADVYNEQFF.

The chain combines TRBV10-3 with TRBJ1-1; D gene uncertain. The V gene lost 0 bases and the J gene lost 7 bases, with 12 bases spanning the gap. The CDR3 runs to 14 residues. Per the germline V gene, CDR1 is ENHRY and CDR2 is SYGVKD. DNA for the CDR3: TGTGCCATCAGTGAGTCGTATTTGGGCAGTGAAGCTTTCTTT. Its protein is CAISESYLGSEAFF.

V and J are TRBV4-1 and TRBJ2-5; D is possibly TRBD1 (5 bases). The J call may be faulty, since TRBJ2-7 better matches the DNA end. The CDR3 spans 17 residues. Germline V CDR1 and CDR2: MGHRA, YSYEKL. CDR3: CASSHSPRETRRNEQYF. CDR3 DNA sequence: TGCGCCAGCAGCCACTCACCCAGGGAAACCCGAAGGAACGAGCAGTACTTC.

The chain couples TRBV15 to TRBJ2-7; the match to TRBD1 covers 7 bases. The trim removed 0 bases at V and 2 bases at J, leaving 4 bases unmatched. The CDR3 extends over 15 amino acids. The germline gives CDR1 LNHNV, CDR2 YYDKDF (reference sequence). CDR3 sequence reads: CATSRDRQGTYEQYF. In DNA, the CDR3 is TGTGCCACCAGCAGAGATAGACAGGGAACCTACGAGCAGTACTTC.

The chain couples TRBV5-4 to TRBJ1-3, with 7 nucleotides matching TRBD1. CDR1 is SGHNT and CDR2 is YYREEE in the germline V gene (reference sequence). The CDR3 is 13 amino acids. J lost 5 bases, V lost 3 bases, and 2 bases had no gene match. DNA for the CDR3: TGTGCCAGCAGCTGGGACAGACGAAACACCATATATTTT. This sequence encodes CASSWDRRNTIYF. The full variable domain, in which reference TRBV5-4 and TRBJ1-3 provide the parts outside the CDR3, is ETGVTQSPTHLIKTRGQQVTLRCSSQSGHNTVSWYQQALGQGPQFIFQYYREEENGRGNFPPRFSGLQFPNYSSELNVNALELDDSALYLCASSWDRRNTIYFGEGSWLTVV.

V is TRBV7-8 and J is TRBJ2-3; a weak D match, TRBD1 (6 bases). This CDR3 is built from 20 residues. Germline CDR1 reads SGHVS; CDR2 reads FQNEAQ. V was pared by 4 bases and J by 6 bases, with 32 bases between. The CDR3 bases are TGTGCCAGCAGCTATTCAGCTACCGCCCGACGAAGGACAGCTCGGGATACGCAGTATTTT. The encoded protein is CASSYSATARRRTARDTQYF.

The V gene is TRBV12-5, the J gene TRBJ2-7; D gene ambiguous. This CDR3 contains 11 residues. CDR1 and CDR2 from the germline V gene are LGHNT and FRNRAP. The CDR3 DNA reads TGTTCCCTCGAGGTGATGGACGAGCAGTACTTC. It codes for CSLEVMDEQYF.

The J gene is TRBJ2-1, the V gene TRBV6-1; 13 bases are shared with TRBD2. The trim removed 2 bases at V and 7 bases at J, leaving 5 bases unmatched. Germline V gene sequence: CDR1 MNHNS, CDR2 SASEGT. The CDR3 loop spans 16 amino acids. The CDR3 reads CASSERTSGSWNEQFF. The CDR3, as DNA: TGTGCCAGCAGTGAAAGGACTAGCGGGAGTTGGAATGAGCAGTTCTTC.

CDR3: CASSFGTGGWDTEAFF. The CDR3 nucleotides are TGCGCCAGCAGCTTTGGGACAGGGGGTTGGGACACTGAAGCTTTCTTT. This rearrangement joins TRBV5-1 to TRBJ1-1; 11 bases agree with TRBD1. Germline trimming cut 2 bases from V and 3 bases from J; bases unmatched to any gene: 6. The CDR3 contains 16 residues. The germline CDR1 and CDR2 sequences are SGHRS and YFSETQ.

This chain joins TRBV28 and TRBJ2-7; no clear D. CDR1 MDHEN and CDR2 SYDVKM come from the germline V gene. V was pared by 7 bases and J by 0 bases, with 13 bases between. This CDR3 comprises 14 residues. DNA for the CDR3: TGTGCCAGCACGCCACCGGCAAACTCCTACGAGCAGTACTTC. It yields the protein CASTPPANSYEQYF.

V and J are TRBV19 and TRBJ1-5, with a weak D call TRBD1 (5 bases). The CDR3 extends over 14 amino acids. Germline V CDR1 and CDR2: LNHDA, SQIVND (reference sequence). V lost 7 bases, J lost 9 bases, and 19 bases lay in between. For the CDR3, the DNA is TGTGCCAGTACCGAACCGGGCACAGGTCCGCCCCAGCATTTT. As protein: CASTEPGTGPPQHF. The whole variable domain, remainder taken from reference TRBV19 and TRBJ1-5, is DGGITQSPKYLFRKEGQNVTLSCEQNLNHDAMYWYRQDPGQGLRLIYYSQIVNDFQKGDIAEGYSVSREKKESFPLTVTSAQKNPTAFYLCASTEPGTGPPQHFGDGTRLSIL.

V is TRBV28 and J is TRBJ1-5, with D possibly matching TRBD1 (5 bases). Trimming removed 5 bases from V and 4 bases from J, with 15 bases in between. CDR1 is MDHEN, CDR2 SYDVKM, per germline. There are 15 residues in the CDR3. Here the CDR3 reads CASSTKGIVNQPQHF. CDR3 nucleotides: TGTGCCAGCAGTACCAAGGGGATTGTTAATCAGCCCCAGCATTTT.

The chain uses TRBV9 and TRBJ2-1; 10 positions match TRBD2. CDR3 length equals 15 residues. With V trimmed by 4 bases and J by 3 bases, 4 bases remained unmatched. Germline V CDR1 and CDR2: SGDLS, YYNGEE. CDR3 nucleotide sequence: TGTGCCAGCAGCCTCCGACTAGCGGGCTACAATGAGCAGTTCTTC. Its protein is CASSLRLAGYNEQFF.

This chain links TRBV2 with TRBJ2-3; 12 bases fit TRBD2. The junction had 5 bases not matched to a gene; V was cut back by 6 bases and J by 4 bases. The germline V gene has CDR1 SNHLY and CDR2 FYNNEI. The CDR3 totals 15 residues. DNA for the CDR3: TGTGCCAGCAGCTCGGGACTAGCGGGCCCAGATACGCAGTATTTT. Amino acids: CASSSGLAGPDTQYF.

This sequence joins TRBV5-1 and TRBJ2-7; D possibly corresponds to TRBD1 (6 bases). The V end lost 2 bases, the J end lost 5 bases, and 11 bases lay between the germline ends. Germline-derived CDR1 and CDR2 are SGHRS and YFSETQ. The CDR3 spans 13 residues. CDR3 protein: CASSFGTNHEQYF. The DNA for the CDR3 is TGCGCCAGCAGCTTTGGGACAAACCACGAGCAGTACTTC.

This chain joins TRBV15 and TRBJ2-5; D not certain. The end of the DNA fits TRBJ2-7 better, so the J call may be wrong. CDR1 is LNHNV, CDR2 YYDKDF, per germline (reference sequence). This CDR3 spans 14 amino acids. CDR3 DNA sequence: TGTGCCACCAGCAGTCTCAGGTCGGGCTACGAGCAGTACTTC. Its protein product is CATSSLRSGYEQYF.

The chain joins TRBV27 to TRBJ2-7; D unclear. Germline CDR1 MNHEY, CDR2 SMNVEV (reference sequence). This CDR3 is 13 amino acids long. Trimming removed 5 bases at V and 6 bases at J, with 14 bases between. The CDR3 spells CASSRIGPIEQYF. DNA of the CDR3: TGTGCCAGCAGTCGAATAGGTCCAATCGAGCAGTACTTC.

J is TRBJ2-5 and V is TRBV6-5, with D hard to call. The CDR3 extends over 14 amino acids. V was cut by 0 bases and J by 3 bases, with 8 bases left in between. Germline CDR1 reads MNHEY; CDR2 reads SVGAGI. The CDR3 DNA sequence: TGTGCCAGCAGTTACTCAGGGAACGAAGAGACCCAGTACTTC. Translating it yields CASSYSGNEETQYF.

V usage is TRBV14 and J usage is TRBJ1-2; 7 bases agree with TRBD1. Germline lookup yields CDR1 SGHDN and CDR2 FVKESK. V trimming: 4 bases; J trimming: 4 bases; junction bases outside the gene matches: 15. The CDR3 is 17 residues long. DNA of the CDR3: TGTGCCAGCAGCCGATCAGGACAGGTCAGGCGGGGCTATGGCTACACCTTC. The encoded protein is CASSRSGQVRRGYGYTF.

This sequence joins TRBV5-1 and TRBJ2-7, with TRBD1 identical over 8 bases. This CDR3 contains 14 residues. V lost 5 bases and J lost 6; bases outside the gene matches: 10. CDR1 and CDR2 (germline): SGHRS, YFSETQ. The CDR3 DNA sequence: TGCGCCAGCAGATCGGGGCAGGGGGCTCTCGAGCAGTACTTC. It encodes CASRSGQGALEQYF.

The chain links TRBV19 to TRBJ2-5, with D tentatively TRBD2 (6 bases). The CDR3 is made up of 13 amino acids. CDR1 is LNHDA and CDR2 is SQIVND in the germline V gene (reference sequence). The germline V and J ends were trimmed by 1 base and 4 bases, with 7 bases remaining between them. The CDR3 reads CASSIGGGETQYF. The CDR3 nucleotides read TGTGCCAGTAGTATAGGGGGAGGAGAGACCCAGTACTTC.

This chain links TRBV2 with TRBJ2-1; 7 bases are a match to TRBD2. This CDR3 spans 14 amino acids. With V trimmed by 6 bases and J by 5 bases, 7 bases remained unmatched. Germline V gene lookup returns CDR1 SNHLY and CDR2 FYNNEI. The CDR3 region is CASRWREGHNEQFF. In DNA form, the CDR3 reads TGTGCCAGCAGGTGGAGGGAGGGCCACAATGAGCAGTTCTTC. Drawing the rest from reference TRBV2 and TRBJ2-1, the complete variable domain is EPEVTQTPSHQVTQMGQEVILRCVPISNHLYFYWYRQILGQKVEFLVSFYNNEISEKSEIFDDQFSVERPDGSNFTLKIRSTKLEDSAMYFCASRWREGHNEQFFGPGTRLTVL.

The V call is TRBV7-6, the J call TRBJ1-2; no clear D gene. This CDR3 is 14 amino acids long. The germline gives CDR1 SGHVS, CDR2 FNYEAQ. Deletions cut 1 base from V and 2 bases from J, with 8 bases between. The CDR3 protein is CASSLGGQNYGYTF. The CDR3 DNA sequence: TGTGCCAGCAGCTTAGGAGGTCAAAACTATGGCTACACCTTC.

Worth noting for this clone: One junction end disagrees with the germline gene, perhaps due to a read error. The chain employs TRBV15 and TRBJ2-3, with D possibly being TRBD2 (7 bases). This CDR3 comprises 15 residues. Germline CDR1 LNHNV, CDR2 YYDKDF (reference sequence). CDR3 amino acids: CATSIQGGSTDTQYF. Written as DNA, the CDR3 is TGTGCCACGAGCATACAGGGAGGGAGCACAGATACGCAGTATTTT.

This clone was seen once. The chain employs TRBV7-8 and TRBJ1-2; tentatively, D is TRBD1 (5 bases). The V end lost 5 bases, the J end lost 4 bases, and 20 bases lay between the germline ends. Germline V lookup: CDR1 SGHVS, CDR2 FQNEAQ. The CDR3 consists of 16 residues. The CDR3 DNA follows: TGTGCCAGCAGCCCCCAGGGTGGCAGCAGCCTCTATGGCTACACCTTC. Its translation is CASSPQGGSSLYGYTF.

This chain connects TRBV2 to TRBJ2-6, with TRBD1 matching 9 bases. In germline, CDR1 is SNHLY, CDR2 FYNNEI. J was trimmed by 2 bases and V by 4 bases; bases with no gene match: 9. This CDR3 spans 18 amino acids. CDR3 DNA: TGTGCCAGCAGTGGCCCCGCAAACAGGGGGCCTGGGGCCAACGTCCTGACTTTC. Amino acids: CASSGPANRGPGANVLTF.